The 6 T cell receptor beta chains listed next were all sequenced from one sample in a study of T-cell memory formation after mild COVID-19. Using its own MiXCR run on the 5' RACE reads, TCRdb lists one record per CDR3 protein. The sample lists around 260,000 distinct CDR3 sequences; about 16% were seen once. The sequenced sample was PBMCs or a T cell subset sorted from them (not recorded which). The source is a man in his late teens or twenties who had mild COVID-19 (a few samples of this study predate the infection). Cell type and time point are not known.

Many counts were recorded for this clonotype. The gene calls are TRBV7-2 and TRBJ2-3, with 12 bases fitting TRBD2. J was trimmed by 5 bases and V by 0 bases; bases with no gene match: 0. CDR3 length equals 15 residues. The germline gives CDR1 SGHTA, CDR2 FQGNSA. CDR3 amino acids: CASSLATSGGDTQYF. The CDR3 coding sequence is TGTGCCAGCAGCTTAGCGACTAGCGGGGGAGATACGCAGTATTTT.

V is TRBV3-1 and J is TRBJ2-7, with D perhaps being TRBD1 or TRBD2 (6 bases each). This CDR3 spans 15 amino acids. With 4 bases removed from V and 4 bases from J, the gap between germline ends came to 17 bases. Germline CDR1 is LGHDT and CDR2 is YNNKEL (reference sequence). CDR3 amino acids: CASSPKGTGRYEQYF. The CDR3, as DNA: TGTGCCAGCAGCCCGAAAGGCACAGGGAGGTACGAGCAGTACTTC.

The J gene is TRBJ1-1, the V gene TRBV7-2, with D unclear. Trimming took 6 bases from V and 1 from J, leaving 12 bases between them. The germline V gene has CDR1 SGHTA and CDR2 FQGNSA. The CDR3 sequence is 14 residues long. Here the CDR3 DNA reads TGTGCCAGCAGTATTAAGGTGGGGAACACTGAAGCTTTCTTT. Its translation: CASSIKVGNTEAFF.

In the case of this clonotype: This may be a read error, as it is one base from a much larger clone. The chain uses TRBV4-2 and TRBJ2-3; 9 nucleotides match TRBD1. The CDR3 is 15 amino acids. The junction had 0 bases not matched to a gene; V was cut back by 1 base and J by 1 base. Looked up from germline, CDR1 is LGHNA and CDR2 is YNFKEQ. CDR3 residues: CASSQGTGGTDTQYF. The CDR3 DNA reads TGTGCCAGCAGCCAAGGGACAGGGGGCACAGATACGCAGTATTTT.

The J gene is TRBJ2-1, the V gene TRBV5-1; 8 bases agree with TRBD2. Germline assignment: CDR1 SGHRS and CDR2 YFSETQ. This CDR3 has 14 amino acids. Trimming took 3 bases from V and 5 from J; bases not matched to a gene: 4. CDR3 loop: CASSSGGPNNEQFF. CDR3 in DNA: TGCGCCAGCAGCTCGGGGGGGCCGAACAATGAGCAGTTCTTC.

The genes are TRBV6-2 or TRBV6-3 and TRBJ1-1; no firm D call. The CDR3 extends over 14 amino acids. The V and J ends lost 2 bases and 0 bases respectively, with 7 bases between them. Germline V CDR1 and CDR2: MNHEY, SVGEGT. The CDR3 coding sequence is TGTGCCAGCAGTTACCGAGAGTTGAACACTGAAGCTTTCTTT. Translation gives CASSYRELNTEAFF.